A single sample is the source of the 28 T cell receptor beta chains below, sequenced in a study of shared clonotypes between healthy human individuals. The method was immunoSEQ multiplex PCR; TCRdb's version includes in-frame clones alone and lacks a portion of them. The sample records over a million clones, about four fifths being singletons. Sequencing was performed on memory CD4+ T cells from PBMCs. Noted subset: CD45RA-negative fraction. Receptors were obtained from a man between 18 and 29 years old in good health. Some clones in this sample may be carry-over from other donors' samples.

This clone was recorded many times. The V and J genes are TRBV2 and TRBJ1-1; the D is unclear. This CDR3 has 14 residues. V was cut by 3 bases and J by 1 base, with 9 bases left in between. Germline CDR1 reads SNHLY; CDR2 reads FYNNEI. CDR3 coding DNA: TGTGCCAGCAGTGACCGAGCAGGGAACACTGAAGCTTTCTTT. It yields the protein CASSDRAGNTEAFF. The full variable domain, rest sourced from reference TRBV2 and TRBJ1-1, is EPEVTQTPSHQVTQMGQEVILRCVPISNHLYFYWYRQILGQKVEFLVSFYNNEISEKSEIFDDQFSVERPDGSNFTLKIRSTKLEDSAMYFCASSDRAGNTEAFFGQGTRLTVV.

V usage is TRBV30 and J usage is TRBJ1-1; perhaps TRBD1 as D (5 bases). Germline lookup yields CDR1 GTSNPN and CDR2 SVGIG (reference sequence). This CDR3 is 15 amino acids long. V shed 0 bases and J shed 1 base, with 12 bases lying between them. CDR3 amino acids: CAWSVLKGKNTEAFF. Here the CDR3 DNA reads TGTGCCTGGAGTGTACTGAAGGGGAAGAACACTGAAGCTTTCTTT.

As DNA, the CDR3 is TGTGCCAGCAGCTTAGAGGGACAGGACGGTCCCTATGGCTACACCTTC. It codes for CASSLEGQDGPYGYTF. The V and J genes are TRBV7-7 and TRBJ1-2; 8 bases are a match to TRBD1. The CDR3 is made up of 16 amino acids. Trimming cost V 1 base and J 4 bases; bases outside gene matches: 8. Germline CDR1 is SSHAT and CDR2 is FNYEAQ (reference sequence).

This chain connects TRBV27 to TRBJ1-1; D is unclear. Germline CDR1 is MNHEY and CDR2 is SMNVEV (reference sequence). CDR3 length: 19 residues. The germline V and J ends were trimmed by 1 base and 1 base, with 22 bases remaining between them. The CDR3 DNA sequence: TGTGCCAGCAGTTTATATAGGTTTGTGATAATCGTGGGGAACACTGAAGCTTTCTTT. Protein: CASSLYRFVIIVGNTEAFF.

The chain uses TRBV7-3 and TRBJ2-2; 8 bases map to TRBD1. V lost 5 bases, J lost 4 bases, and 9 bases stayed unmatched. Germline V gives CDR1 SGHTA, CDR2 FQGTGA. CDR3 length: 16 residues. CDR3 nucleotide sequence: TGTGCCAGCAGCAAACAGGGGGGAATTGTCACCGGGGAGCTGTTTTTT. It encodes CASSKQGGIVTGELFF.

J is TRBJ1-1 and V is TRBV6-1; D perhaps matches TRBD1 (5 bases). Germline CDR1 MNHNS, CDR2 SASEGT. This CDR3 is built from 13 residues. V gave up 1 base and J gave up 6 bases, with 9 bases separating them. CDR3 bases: TGTGCCAGCAGTGAAGACAGGCGATCTGAAGCTTTCTTT. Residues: CASSEDRRSEAFF.

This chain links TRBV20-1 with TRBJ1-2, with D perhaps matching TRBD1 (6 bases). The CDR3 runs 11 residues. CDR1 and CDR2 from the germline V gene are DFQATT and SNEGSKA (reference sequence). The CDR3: CSGLEGVGYTF. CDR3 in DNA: TGCAGCGGCTTGGAGGGGGTTGGCTACACCTTC.

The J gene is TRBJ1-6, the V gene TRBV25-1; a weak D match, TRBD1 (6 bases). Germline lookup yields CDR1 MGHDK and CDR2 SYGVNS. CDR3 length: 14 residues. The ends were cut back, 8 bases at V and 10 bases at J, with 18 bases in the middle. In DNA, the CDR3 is TGTGCCAGCCCAGAGGGGGAAGCGAAATCACCCCTCCACTTT. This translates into CASPEGEAKSPLHF.

For the CDR3, the DNA is TGTGCCAGCAAGGCAGGGGGATTGGATACGCAGTATTTT. Its translation is CASKAGGLDTQYF. This chain joins TRBV6-5 and TRBJ2-3, with 7 bases aligning to TRBD1. Germline V gene data show CDR1 as MNHEY and CDR2 as SVGAGI. This CDR3 comprises 13 residues. Trimming removed 7 bases from V and 6 bases from J; junction bases left unmatched: 7.

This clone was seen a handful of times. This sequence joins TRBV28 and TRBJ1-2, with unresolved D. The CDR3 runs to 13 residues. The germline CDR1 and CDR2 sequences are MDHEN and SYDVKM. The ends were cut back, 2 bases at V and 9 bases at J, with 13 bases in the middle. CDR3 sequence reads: CASSLRTPRSYTF. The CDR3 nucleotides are TGTGCCAGCAGTTTACGGACCCCACGAAGCTACACCTTC.

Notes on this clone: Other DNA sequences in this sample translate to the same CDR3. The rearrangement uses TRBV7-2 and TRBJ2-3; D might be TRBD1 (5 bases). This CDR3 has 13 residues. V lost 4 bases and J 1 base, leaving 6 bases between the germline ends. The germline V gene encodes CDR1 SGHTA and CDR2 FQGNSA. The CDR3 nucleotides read TGTGCCAGCAGCTCACAGGGCACAGATACGCAGTATTTT. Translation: CASSSQGTDTQYF.

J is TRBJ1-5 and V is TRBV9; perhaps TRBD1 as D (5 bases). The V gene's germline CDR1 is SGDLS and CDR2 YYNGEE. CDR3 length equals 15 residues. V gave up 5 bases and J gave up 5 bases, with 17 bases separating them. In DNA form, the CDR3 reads TGTGCCAGCAGTCAGTCCTCCGGGGCCGATCAGCCCCAGCATTTT. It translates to CASSQSSGADQPQHF.

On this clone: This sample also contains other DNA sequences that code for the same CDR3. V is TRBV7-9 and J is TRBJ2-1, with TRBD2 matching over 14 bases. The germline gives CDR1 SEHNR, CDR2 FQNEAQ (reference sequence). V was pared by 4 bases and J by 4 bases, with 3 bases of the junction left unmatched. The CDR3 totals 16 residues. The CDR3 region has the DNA TGTGCCAGCAGCTCGAGACTAGCGGGAGGGTACAATGAGCAGTTCTTC. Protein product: CASSSRLAGGYNEQFF.

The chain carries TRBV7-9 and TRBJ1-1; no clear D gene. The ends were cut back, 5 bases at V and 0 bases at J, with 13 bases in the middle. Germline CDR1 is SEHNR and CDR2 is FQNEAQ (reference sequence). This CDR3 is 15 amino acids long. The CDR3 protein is CASSPTSGVNTEAFF. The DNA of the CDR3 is TGTGCCAGCAGCCCTACGTCCGGAGTGAACACTGAAGCTTTCTTT.

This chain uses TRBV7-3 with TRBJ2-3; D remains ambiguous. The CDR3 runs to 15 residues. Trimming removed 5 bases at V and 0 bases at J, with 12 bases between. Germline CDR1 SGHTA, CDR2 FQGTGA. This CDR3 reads CASSPEATSTDTQYF. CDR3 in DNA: TGTGCCAGCAGCCCCGAGGCTACTAGCACAGATACGCAGTATTTT.

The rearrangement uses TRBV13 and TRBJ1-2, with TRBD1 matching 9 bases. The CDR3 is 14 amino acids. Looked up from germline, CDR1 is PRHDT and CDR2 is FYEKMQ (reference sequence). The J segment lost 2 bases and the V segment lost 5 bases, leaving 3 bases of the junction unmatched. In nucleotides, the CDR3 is TGTGCCAGCAGCCCGGGACAGGGCAACTATGGCTACACCTTC. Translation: CASSPGQGNYGYTF.

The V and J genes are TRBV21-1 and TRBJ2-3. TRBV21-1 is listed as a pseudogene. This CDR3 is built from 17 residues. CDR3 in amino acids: CASSGWGILGGTDTQYF. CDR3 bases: TGTGCCAGCTCCGGATGGGGCATCCTGGGAGGCACAGATACGCAGTATTTT.

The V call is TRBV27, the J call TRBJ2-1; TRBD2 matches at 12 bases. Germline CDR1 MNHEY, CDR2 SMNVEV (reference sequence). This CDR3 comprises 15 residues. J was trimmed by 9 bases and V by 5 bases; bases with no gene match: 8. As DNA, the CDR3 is TGTGCCAGCAGTCTCAGACTAGCGGGAGTAGGTGAGCAGTTCTTC. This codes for CASSLRLAGVGEQFF.

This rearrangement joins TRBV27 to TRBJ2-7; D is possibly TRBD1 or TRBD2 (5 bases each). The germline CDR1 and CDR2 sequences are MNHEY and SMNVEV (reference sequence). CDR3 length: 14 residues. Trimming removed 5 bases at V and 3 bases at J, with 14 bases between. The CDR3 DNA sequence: TGTGCCAGCAGTCCGGGGCCGGCCCTCTACGAGCAGTACTTC. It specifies CASSPGPALYEQYF.

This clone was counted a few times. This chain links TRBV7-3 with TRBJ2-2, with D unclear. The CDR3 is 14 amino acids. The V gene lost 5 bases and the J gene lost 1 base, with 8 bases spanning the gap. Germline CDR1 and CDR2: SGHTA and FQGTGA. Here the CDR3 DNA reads TGTGCCAGCAGCCCCCGACAGAACACCGGGGAGCTGTTTTTT. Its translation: CASSPRQNTGELFF.

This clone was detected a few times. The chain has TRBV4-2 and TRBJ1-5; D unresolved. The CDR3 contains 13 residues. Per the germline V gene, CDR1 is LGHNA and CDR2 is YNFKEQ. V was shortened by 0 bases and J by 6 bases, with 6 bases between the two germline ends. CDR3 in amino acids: CASSQEVRQPQHF. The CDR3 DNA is TGTGCCAGCAGCCAAGAAGTGCGTCAGCCCCAGCATTTT.

The CDR3 sequence: CASSSSAVLNTEAFF. CDR3 sequence (DNA): TGTGCCAGCAGCTCGTCGGCGGTCCTGAACACTGAAGCTTTCTTT. The chain joins TRBV7-2 to TRBJ1-1; no clear D gene. With 4 bases removed from V and 0 bases from J, the gap between germline ends came to 12 bases. CDR3 size: 15 residues. Germline values: CDR1 SGHTA, CDR2 FQGNSA.

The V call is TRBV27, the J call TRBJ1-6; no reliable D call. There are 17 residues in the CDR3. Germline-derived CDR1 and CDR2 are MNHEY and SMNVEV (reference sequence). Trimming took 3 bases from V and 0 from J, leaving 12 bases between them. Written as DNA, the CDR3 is TGTGCCAGCAGTTTTGCACTTACCAGCTCCTATAATTCACCCCTCCACTTT. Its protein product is CASSFALTSSYNSPLHF.

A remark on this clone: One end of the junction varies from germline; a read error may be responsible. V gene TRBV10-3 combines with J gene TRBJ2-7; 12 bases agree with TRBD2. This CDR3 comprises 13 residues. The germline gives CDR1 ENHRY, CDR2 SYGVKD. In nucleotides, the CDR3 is TGTGCCGTCAGACTAGCGGGAGCCCACGAGCAGTACTTC. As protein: CAVRLAGAHEQYF.

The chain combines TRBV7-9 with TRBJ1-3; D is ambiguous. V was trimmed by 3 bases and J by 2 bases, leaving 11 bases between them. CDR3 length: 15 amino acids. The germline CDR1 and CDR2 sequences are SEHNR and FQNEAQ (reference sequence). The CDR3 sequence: CASSFTWGAGNTIYF. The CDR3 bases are TGTGCCAGCAGCTTTACCTGGGGAGCTGGAAACACCATATATTTT.

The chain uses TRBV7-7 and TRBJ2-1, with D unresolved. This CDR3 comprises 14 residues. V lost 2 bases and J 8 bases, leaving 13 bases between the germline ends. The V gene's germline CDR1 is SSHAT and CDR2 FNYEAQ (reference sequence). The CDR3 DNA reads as TGTGCCAGCAGCTTATCGCAAGCCTCGGATGAGCAGTTCTTC. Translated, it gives CASSLSQASDEQFF. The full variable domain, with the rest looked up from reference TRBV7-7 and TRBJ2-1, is GAGVSQSPRYKVTKRGQDVTLRCDPISSHATLYWYQQALGQGPEFLTYFNYEAQPDKSGLPSDRFSAERPEGSISTLTIQRTEQRDSAMYRCASSLSQASDEQFFGPGTRLTVL.

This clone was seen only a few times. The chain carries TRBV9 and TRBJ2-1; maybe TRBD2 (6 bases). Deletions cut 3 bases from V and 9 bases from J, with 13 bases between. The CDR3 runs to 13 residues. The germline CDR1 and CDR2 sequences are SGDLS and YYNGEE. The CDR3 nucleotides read TGTGCCAGCAGCGCCAGACTAGAGACTGAGCAGTTCTTC. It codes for CASSARLETEQFF.

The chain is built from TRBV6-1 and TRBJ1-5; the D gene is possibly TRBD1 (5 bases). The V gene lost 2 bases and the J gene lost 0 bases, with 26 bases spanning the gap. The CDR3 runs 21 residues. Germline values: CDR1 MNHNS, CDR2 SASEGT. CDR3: CASSEFDWGRAVRYSNQPQHF. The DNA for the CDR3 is TGTGCCAGCAGTGAATTTGATTGGGGACGAGCCGTCCGGTATAGCAATCAGCCCCAGCATTTT.